The rows below give T cell receptor beta chains drawn from one sample of a study of blood T cell repertoires in COVID-19. Produced via immunoSEQ multiplex PCR; TCRdb's table is partial and in-frame only. Among a few hundred thousand clones, around 87% were seen once, and the ten largest hold about 7.8%. Sequenced input: peripheral blood. These receptors all come from a woman between 45 and 60 years old who had recovered from COVID-19. CDR3s include the opening cysteine and the closing phenylalanine or tryptophan. A D gene is named only where the DNA matches it firmly. Size is stated for part of the rows, as once, few or many counts, or as a class when the clone is expanded.

>NA|TRBV28|TRBD1|TRBJ1-1
CASSRFSGTGATEAFF
TGTGCCAGCAGTCGTTTTTCGGGGACAGGAGCCACTGAAGCTTTCTTT
>NA|TRBV4-1|TRBD2|TRBJ2-5
CASSRPMRGSGRDQETQYF
TGCGCCAGCAGCCGCCCGATGAGGGGTAGCGGGAGGGATCAAGAGACCCAGTACTTC
>NA|TRBV29-1|NA|TRBJ2-1
CSVVGRFYNEQFF
TGCAGCGTTGTGGGGCGGTTCTACAATGAGCAGTTCTTC
>NA|TRBV6-4|NA|TRBJ2-3
CASSDGRYTDTQYF
TGTGCCAGCAGTGACGGCAGATACACAGATACGCAGTATTTT
>NA|TRBV9|TRBD1|TRBJ1-5
CASSGQGASGQPQHF
TGTGCCAGCAGCGGACAGGGGGCTTCGGGTCAGCCCCAGCATTTT
>many|TRBV5-4|TRBD1|TRBJ1-6
CASSWDRNNSPLHF
TGTGCCAGCAGCTGGGACAGAAATAATTCACCCCTCCACTTT
>NA|TRBV4-1|NA|TRBJ2-5
CASSQEFTGYQETQYF
TGCGCCAGCAGCCAGGAATTTACAGGGTACCAAGAGACCCAGTACTTC
>NA|TRBV27|TRBD1|TRBJ2-1
CASSQQGAIEQFF
TGTGCCAGCAGCCAGCAGGGGGCCATAGAGCAGTTCTTC
>NA|TRBV28|NA|TRBJ1-4
CASSLSSGIGGGEKLFF
TGTGCCAGCAGTTTATCATCCGGGATCGGCGGCGGAGAAAAACTGTTTTTT
>NA|TRBV5-4|TRBD2|TRBJ2-1
CASTGGSSYNEQFF
TGTGCCAGCACGGGAGGGAGCTCCTACAATGAGCAGTTCTTC